This T cell receptor (beta chain) was captured by sequencing in a study of cytomegalovirus exposure and HLA in healthy donors. The V and J ends lost 4 bases and 4 bases respectively, with 22 bases between them. The CDR3 loop spans 17 amino acids. Germline V gene data show CDR1 as LGHNA and CDR2 as YNFKEQ. Assay: immunoSEQ multiplex PCR; the TCRdb copy retains only in-frame clones and omits some. The table has under 300,000 clones, about 86% seen once. This receptor was taken from a woman aged 25-40 years in good health and CMV-seropositive. The sequenced sample was PBMCs. The gene calls are TRBV4-2 and TRBJ1-2; possibly TRBD1 for D (5 bases). The CDR3 loop is CASSPLGEGSGSYGYTF. The CDR3 DNA sequence: TGTGCCAGCAGCCCCCTGGGGGAGGGCTCGGGTAGCTATGGCTACACCTTC.